The sequence of this T cell receptor beta chain was determined in a study of T cell responses to AZD1222 COVID-19 vaccine. The CDR3 is 15 amino acids. Trimming pared 4 bases from V and 3 bases from J, leaving 13 bases between. Germline CDR1 reads MNHEY; CDR2 reads SVGAGI. Repertoires were generated with immunoSEQ multiplex PCR, while TCRdb's copy carries only in-frame clones and drops some. The repertoire has tens of thousands of clones, about nine tenths of them found once; the top ten carry around 10%. This sequence originates from an adult who received the AZD1222 COVID-19 vaccine. Material: peripheral blood, obtained 28 days after the second AZD1222 dose. The gene calls are TRBV6-5 and TRBJ1-5; D gene uncertain. The CDR3 protein is CASSSSPGFNQPQHF. CDR3 nucleotide sequence: TGTGCCAGCAGTTCCTCACCGGGGTTCAATCAGCCCCAGCATTTT.